The rows below give T cell receptor beta chains drawn from one sample of a study of T cell changes during pregnancy in multiple sclerosis. The data were produced by immunoSEQ multiplex PCR, yet TCRdb's version contains in-frame clones alone and is incomplete. Of fewer than 55,000 clones listed, about nine tenths are singletons. The sequencing here drew on peripheral blood, taken in the second trimester of pregnancy. These receptors came from a female donor in good health, enrolled as a control in a pregnancy study. The CDR3 runs from the conserved cysteine through the conserved F or W. A D gene is named only where the DNA matches it firmly. Rows may omit the clone size; those that give it use once, few, many or a size class.

v_call	j_call	clone_size	d_call	cdr3_aa	cdr3_nt
TRBV29-1	TRBJ1-1	NA	TRBD1	CSVGGLGQGVLWNTEAFF	TGCAGCGTTGGGGGACTGGGACAGGGTGTCCTTTGGAACACTGAAGCTTTCTTT
TRBV4-3	TRBJ2-3	NA	TRBD2	CASSQVASGATDTQYF	TGCGCCAGCAGCCAAGTCGCCAGCGGGGCCACAGATACGCAGTATTTT
TRBV11-2	TRBJ1-5	NA	NA	CASSLDGAGGAQHF	TGTGCCAGCAGCTTGGACGGGGCCGGGGGAGCCCAGCATTTT
TRBV5-1	TRBJ2-3	NA	TRBD2	CASRTSGLTDTQYF	TGCGCCAGCCGGACTAGCGGCCTCACAGATACGCAGTATTTT
TRBV29-1	TRBJ2-1	NA	NA	CSSGGTESYNEQFF	TGCAGCTCCGGAGGGACGGAGTCCTACAATGAGCAGTTCTTC
TRBV10-3	TRBJ2-7	NA	NA	CAISGGDREEDYEQYF	TGTGCCATCAGTGGGGGTGACAGAGAAGAAGACTACGAGCAGTACTTC
TRBV19	TRBJ2-5	NA	TRBD2	CAPPGGRAVETQYF	TGTGCCCCTCCGGGCGGGAGGGCCGTGGAGACCCAGTACTTC
TRBV5-1	TRBJ2-1	NA	NA	CASSSSWSEQFF	TGCGCCAGCAGCTCGAGCTGGTCTGAGCAGTTCTTC
TRBV20-1	TRBJ2-5	once	NA	CSADRQETQYF	TGCAGTGCTGACAGGCAAGAGACCCAGTACTTC
TRBV19	TRBJ1-1	once	NA	CASSFKRGGEAFF	TGTGCCAGTAGCTTCAAAAGAGGAGGTGAAGCTTTCTTT
TRBV19	TRBJ2-1	NA	NA	CASSIIRGEQFF	TGTGCCAGTAGTATAATCAGGGGTGAGCAGTTCTTC
TRBV4-2	TRBJ2-3	many	NA	CASSQEGVSASTDTQYF	TGTGCCAGCAGCCAAGAAGGCGTTAGCGCTAGCACAGATACGCAGTATTTT
TRBV19	TRBJ1-2	NA	NA	CASSHKQESGYTF	TGTGCCAGTAGTCACAAACAGGAGTCCGGCTACACCTTC
TRBV6-5	TRBJ2-7	NA	TRBD1	CASSRDRGSYEQYF	TGTGCCAGCAGCCGGGACAGGGGGTCCTACGAGCAGTACTTC
TRBV30	TRBJ1-5	NA	NA	CALDRGAGQPQHF	TGTGCCCTAGACCGGGGTGCTGGTCAGCCCCAGCATTTT
TRBV11-2	TRBJ2-5	NA	NA	CASSLVAGKVETQYF	TGTGCCAGCAGCTTAGTGGCGGGAAAGGTGGAGACCCAGTACTTC
TRBV5-1	TRBJ2-1	NA	TRBD1	CASSLAGTGVTEQFF	TGCGCCAGCAGCTTGGCAGGGACAGGGGTGACTGAGCAGTTCTTC
TRBV7-2	TRBJ1-2	NA	TRBD1	CASSPRDRGTF	TGTGCCAGCAGCCCCCGGGACAGGGGAACCTTC
TRBV5-1	TRBJ2-7	NA	TRBD1	CASSLGDRGEFYEQYF	TGCGCCAGCAGCTTGGGCGACAGGGGAGAGTTTTACGAGCAGTACTTC
TRBV6-6	TRBJ1-6	NA	TRBD1	CASSYSGTGDSPLHF	TGTGCCAGCAGTTACTCAGGGACAGGGGATTCACCCCTCCACTTT
TRBV7-2	TRBJ2-2	NA	NA	CASSFPGINTGELFF	TGTGCCAGCAGCTTCCCAGGGATCAACACCGGGGAGCTGTTTTTT
TRBV6-5	TRBJ2-7	NA	NA	CASSYSGSGLRYEQYF	TGTGCCAGCAGTTACTCCGGCAGCGGGCTTCGCTACGAGCAGTACTTC
TRBV11-3	TRBJ2-5	NA	TRBD2	CASSSGLAGATLETQYF	TGTGCCAGCAGCTCGGGACTAGCGGGGGCAACCCTAGAGACCCAGTACTTC
TRBV13	TRBJ2-5	NA	NA	CASSLVPSGRETQYF	TGTGCCAGCAGCTTAGTCCCTTCAGGGAGGGAGACCCAGTACTTC
TRBV10-3	TRBJ1-6	NA	TRBD1	CAISERDRGGGNSPLHF	TGTGCCATCAGTGAGAGGGACAGGGGAGGAGGTAATTCACCCCTCCACTTT
TRBV4-1	TRBJ1-2	NA	TRBD1	CASSQETSGTAANGYGYTF	TGCGCCAGCAGCCAAGAAACCTCTGGGACAGCGGCTAACGGGTATGGCTACACCTTC
TRBV5-8	TRBJ1-2	few	TRBD1	CASSFDRGHGYTF	TGTGCCAGCAGCTTTGACAGGGGGCATGGCTACACCTTC
TRBV7-2	TRBJ2-7	NA	TRBD2	CASSLAGGGEQYF	TGTGCCAGCAGCTTAGCTGGGGGGGGTGAGCAGTACTTC
TRBV4-2	TRBJ2-1	NA	TRBD2	CASSQEEAGGYNEQFF	TGTGCCAGCAGCCAAGAAGAAGCGGGAGGGTACAATGAGCAGTTCTTC
TRBV19	TRBJ2-2	NA	TRBD2	CASGRGAGGGRELFF	TGTGCCAGTGGAAGAGGGGCGGGAGGGGGCCGGGAGCTGTTTTTT
TRBV30	TRBJ1-1	few	TRBD1	CAWNRDRGATEAFF	TGTGCCTGGAACCGGGACAGGGGGGCCACTGAAGCTTTCTTT
TRBV6-4	TRBJ2-3	NA	TRBD2	CASSDSSSGGADTQYF	TGTGCCAGCAGTGACTCCTCGAGCGGGGGGGCGGATACGCAGTATTTT
TRBV12-1	TRBJ2-7	NA	NA	CARGQGLTYEQYF	TGTGCCAGGGGACAGGGGCTAACCTACGAGCAGTACTTC
TRBV12-5	TRBJ2-2	NA	TRBD2	CASGLLAGNTGELFF	TGTGCTAGTGGTTTACTAGCGGGGAACACCGGGGAGCTGTTTTTT
TRBV6-7	TRBJ2-5	NA	NA	CASSYSPESVEETQYF	TGTGCCAGCAGTTACTCCCCGGAGTCGGTTGAGGAGACCCAGTACTTC
TRBV30	TRBJ1-2	NA	TRBD1	CAWSVGDSRLGYGYTF	TGTGCCTGGAGTGTAGGGGACAGCCGGCTAGGCTATGGCTACACCTTC
TRBV5-8	TRBJ2-1	NA	TRBD2	CASSLTPFGGGLYNEQFF	TGTGCCAGCAGCTTAACACCCTTCGGGGGGGGCCTCTACAATGAGCAGTTCTTC
TRBV30	TRBJ1-1	NA	NA	CAYSHRGLDTEAFF	TGTGCCTACTCTCACCGGGGATTGGACACTGAAGCTTTCTTT
TRBV27	TRBJ2-7	NA	NA	CASSFRTRRTPAYF	TGTGCCAGCAGTTTCCGGACTCGCAGAACCCCGGCATACTTC
TRBV5-1	TRBJ1-2	NA	TRBD1	CASNEGGNGYTF	TGCGCCAGCAATGAAGGGGGCAATGGCTACACCTTC
TRBV4-3	TRBJ1-1	NA	NA	CASSQILNTEAFF	TGCGCCAGCAGCCAAATCCTAAACACTGAAGCTTTCTTT
TRBV11-2	TRBJ1-1	NA	NA	CASSLRQGGGTEAFF	TGTGCCAGCAGCCTCCGTCAGGGAGGGGGTACTGAAGCTTTCTTT
TRBV27	TRBJ2-3	few	NA	CASRLTGFTDTQYF	TGTGCCAGCAGACTTACAGGCTTTACAGATACGCAGTATTTT
TRBV6-5	TRBJ1-1	NA	TRBD1	CASSYTDRGIEAFF	TGTGCCAGCAGTTACACCGACAGGGGAATCGAAGCTTTCTTT
TRBV9	TRBJ2-1	NA	TRBD2	CASNRGLAGDEQFF	TGTGCCAGCAACAGAGGTCTAGCGGGGGATGAGCAGTTCTTC
TRBV18	TRBJ1-3	few	NA	CASSPNRAGNTIYF	TGTGCCAGCTCACCGAACAGGGCTGGAAACACCATATATTTT
TRBV25-1	TRBJ1-1	NA	NA	CASRGLAEAFF	TGTGCCAGCAGGGGGCTGGCTGAAGCTTTCTTT
TRBV2	TRBJ2-7	NA	TRBD2	CASAGTSRSYEQYF	TGTGCCAGCGCCGGGACTAGCAGGTCCTACGAGCAGTACTTC
TRBV28	TRBJ1-5	NA	NA	CASRLIRGSEQPQHF	TGTGCCAGCAGACTAATCAGGGGATCGGAGCAGCCCCAGCATTTT
TRBV2	TRBJ2-7	NA	NA	CASSVGAVEQYF	TGTGCCAGCAGCGTAGGGGCAGTCGAGCAGTACTTC
TRBV19	TRBJ2-3	once	NA	CASASDGTDTQYF	TGTGCCAGTGCCAGCGACGGCACAGATACGCAGTATTTT
TRBV7-2	TRBJ2-7	NA	TRBD2	CASSLGLAVNEQYF	TGTGCCAGCAGCTTGGGACTAGCCGTCAACGAGCAGTACTTC
TRBV6-6	TRBJ2-1	NA	NA	CASSPAPGSYNEQFF	TGTGCCAGCAGCCCCGCCCCGGGCTCCTACAATGAGCAGTTCTTC
TRBV30	TRBJ1-2	NA	TRBD1	CAWLDFRGLVGYTF	TGTGCCTGGCTGGACTTTAGGGGGCTCGTTGGCTACACCTTC
TRBV7-2	TRBJ2-7	once	NA	CASSLPGLATYEQYF	TGTGCCAGCAGCTTACCGGGACTCGCGACCTACGAGCAGTACTTC